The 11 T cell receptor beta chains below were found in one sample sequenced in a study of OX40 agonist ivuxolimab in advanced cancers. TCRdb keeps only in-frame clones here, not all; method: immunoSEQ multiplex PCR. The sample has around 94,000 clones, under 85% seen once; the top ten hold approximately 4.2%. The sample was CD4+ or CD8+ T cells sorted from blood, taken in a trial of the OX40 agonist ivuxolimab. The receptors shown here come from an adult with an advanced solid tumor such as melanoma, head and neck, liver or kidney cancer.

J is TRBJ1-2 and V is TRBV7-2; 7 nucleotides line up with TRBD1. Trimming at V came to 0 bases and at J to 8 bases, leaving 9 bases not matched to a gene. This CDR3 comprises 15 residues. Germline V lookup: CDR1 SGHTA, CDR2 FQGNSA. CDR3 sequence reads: CASSLATTGLEGYTF. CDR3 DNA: TGTGCCAGCAGCTTAGCGACGACAGGGCTAGAGGGCTACACCTTC.

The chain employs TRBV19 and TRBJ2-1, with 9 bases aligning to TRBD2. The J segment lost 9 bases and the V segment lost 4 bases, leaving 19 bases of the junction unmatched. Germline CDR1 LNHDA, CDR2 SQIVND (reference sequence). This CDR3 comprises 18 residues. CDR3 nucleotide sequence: TGTGCCAGTAGTACCCGGACTAGCGTCCCGGAGAATAGTCCTGAGCAGTTCTTC. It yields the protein CASSTRTSVPENSPEQFF.

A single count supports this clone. CDR3 coding DNA: TGTGCCAGCAGCGAGGGACGGAACTACGAGCAGTACTTC. Translated, it gives CASSEGRNYEQYF. The chain joins TRBV6-6 to TRBJ2-7; D is possibly TRBD1 or TRBD2 (5 bases each). This CDR3 region has 13 residues. V dropped 6 bases and J dropped 3 bases, with 12 bases sitting between them. Looked up from germline, CDR1 is MNHNY and CDR2 is SVGAGI (reference sequence).

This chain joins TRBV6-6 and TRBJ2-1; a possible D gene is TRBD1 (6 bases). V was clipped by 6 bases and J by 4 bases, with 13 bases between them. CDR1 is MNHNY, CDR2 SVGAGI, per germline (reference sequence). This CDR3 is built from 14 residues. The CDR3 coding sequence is TGTGCCAGCAGCACCCTTAGGGGGTACAATGAGCAGTTCTTC. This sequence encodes CASSTLRGYNEQFF.

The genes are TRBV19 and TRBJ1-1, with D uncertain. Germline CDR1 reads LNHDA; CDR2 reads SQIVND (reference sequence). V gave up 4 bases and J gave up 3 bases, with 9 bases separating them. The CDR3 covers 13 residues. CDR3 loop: CASSRALDTEAFF. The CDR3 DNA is TGTGCCAGTAGTAGGGCGTTGGACACTGAAGCTTTCTTT.

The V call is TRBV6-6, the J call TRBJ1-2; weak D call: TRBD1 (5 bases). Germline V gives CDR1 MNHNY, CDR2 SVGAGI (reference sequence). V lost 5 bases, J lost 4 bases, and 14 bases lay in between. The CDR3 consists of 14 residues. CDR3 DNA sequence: TGTGCCAGCAGTCCCCCCTTCAGGGCCTATGGCTACACCTTC. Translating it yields CASSPPFRAYGYTF.

The CDR3 loop is CASSRQGYEQFF. CDR3 nucleotides: TGTGCCAGCAGCCGCCAGGGATATGAGCAGTTCTTC. The J gene is TRBJ2-1, the V gene TRBV7-2, with a weak D call TRBD1 (5 bases). This CDR3 is built from 12 residues. Trimming removed 5 bases from V and 8 bases from J, with 10 bases in between. The germline V gene encodes CDR1 SGHTA and CDR2 FQGNSA.

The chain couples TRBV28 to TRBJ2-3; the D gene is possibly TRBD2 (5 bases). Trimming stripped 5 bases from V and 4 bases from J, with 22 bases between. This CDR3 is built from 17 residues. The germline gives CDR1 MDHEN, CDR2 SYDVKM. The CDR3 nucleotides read TGTGCCAGCAGTCCTAACCCAGAACGCCTACTAGCAGATACGCAGTATTTT. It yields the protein CASSPNPERLLADTQYF.

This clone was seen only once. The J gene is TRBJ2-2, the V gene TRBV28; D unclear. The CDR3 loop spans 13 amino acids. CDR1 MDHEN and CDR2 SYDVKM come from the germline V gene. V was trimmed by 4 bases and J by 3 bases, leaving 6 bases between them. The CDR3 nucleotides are TGTGCCAGCAGTTACAGCTACACCGGGGAGCTGTTTTTT. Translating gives CASSYSYTGELFF. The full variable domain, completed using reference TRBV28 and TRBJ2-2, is DVKVTQSSRYLVKRTGEKVFLECVQDMDHENMFWYRQDPGLGLRLIYFSYDVKMKEKGDIPEGYSVSREKKERFSLILESASTNQTSMYLCASSYSYTGELFFGEGSRLTVL.

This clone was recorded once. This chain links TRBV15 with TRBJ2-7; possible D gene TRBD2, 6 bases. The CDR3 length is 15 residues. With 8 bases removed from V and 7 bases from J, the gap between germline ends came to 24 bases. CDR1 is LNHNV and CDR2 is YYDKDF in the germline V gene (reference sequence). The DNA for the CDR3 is TGTGCCACCCGCGGGGAAGGGCATTCTAACCGTGAGCAGTACTTC. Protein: CATRGEGHSNREQYF.

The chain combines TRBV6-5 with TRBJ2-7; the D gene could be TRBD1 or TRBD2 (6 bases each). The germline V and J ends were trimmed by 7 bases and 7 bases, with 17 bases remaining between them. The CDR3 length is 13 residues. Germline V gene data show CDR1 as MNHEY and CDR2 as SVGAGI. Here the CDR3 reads CASTAILGGEQYF. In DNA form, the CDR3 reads TGTGCCAGCACTGCCATCTTAGGGGGGGAGCAGTACTTC.